This note documents a single T cell receptor (beta chain) sequence. The antigen is not known. This sample was taken from a study of cytomegalovirus exposure and HLA in healthy donors. Study as a whole: The use of the same platform for the 100 to 150 validation repertoires and the 550 to 700 first-cohort repertoires was reported by a later analysis.

V lost 6 bases, J lost 3 bases, and 17 bases lay in between. The CDR3 runs to 15 residues. Germline V CDR1 and CDR2: SNHLY, FYNNEI. Study outcomes and limitations: Cytomegalovirus status, reportedly, was diagnosed with high specificity and sensitivity by the classifier. In vitro, a few CMV-associated chains proved specific for CMV antigens.

Some clones are missing from TCRdb's copy, which holds only in-frame ones; the method was immunoSEQ multiplex PCR. The table lists about 160,000 clones, 86% of them singletons. J is TRBJ1-1 and V is TRBV2; no reliable D call. The sample consisted of PBMCs. This receptor was identified in a woman under 30 in good health and CMV-seronegative. CDR3 DNA: TGTGCCAGCAGCCCCCCTGGAGCGAGGGACACTGAAGCTTTCTTT. It yields the protein CASSPPGARDTEAFF.